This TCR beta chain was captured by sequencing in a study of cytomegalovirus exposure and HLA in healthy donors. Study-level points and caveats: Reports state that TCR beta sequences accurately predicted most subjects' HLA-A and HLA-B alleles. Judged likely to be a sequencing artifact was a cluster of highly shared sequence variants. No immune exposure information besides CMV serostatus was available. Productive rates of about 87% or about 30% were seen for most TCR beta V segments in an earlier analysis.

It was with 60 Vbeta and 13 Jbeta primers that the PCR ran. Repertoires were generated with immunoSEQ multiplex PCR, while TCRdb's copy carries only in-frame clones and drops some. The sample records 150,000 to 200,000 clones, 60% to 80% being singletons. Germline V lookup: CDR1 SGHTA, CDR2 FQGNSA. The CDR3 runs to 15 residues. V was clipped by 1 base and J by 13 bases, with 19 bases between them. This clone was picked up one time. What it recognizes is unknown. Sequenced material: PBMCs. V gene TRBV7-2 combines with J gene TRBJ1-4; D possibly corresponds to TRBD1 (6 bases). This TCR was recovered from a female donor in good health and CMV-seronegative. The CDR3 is CASSLGGTTGYGLFF. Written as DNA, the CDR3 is TGTGCCAGCAGCTTAGGGGGGACCACAGGGTATGGACTGTTTTTT.